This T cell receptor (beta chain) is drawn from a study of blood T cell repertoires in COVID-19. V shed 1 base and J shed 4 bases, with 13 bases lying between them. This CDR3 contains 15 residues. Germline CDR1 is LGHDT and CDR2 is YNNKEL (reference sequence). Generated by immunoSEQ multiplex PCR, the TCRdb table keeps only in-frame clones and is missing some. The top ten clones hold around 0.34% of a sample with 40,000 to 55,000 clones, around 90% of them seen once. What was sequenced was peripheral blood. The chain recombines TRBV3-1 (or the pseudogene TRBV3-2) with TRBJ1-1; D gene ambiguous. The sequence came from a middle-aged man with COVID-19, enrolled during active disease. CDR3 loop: CASSQVERLGTEAFF. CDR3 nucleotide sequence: TGTGCCAGCAGCCAAGTAGAGAGGTTGGGCACTGAAGCTTTCTTT.